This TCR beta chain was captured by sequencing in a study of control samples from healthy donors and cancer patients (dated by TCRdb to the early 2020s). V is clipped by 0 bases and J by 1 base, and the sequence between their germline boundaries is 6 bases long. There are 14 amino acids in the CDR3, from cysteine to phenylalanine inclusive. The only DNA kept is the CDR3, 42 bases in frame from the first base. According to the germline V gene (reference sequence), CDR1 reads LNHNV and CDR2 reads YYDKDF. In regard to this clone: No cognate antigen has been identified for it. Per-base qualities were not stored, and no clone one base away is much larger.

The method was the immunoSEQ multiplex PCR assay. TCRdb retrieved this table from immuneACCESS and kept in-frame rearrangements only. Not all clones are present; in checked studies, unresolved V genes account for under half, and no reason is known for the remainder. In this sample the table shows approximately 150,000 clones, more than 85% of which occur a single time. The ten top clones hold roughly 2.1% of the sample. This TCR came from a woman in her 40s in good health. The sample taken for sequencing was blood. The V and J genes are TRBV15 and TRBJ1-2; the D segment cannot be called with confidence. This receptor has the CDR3 CATSRDGSNYGYTF. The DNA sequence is TGTGCCACCAGCAGAGATGGCAGTAACTATGGCTACACCTTC.